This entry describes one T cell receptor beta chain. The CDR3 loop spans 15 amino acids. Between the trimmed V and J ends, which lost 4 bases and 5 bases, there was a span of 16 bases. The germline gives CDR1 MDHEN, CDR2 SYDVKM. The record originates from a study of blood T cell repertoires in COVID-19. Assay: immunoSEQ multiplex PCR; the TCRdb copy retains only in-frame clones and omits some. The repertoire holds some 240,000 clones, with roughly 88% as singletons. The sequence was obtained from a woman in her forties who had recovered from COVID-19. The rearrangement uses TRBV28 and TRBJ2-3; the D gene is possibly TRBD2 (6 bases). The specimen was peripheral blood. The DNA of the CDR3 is TGTGCCAGCAGTTCCCCAGCGGGTAATCTAGATACGCAGTATTTT. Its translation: CASSSPAGNLDTQYF.